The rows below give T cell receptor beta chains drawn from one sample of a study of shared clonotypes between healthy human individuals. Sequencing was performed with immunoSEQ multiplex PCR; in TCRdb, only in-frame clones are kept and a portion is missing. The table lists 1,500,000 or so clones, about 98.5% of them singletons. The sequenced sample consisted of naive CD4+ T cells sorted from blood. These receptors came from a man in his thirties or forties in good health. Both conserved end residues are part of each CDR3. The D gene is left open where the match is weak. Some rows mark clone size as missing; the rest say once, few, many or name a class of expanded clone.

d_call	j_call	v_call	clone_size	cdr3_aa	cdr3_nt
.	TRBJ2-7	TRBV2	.	CASSEGYEQYF	TGTGCCAGCAGTGAGGGCTACGAGCAGTACTTC
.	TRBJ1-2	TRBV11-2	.	CASSLGGSNGYTF	TGTGCCAGCAGCTTGGGGGGAAGCAATGGCTACACCTTC
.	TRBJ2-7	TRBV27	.	CASSRGRGGGATYEQYF	TGTGCCAGCAGTCGGGGGCGGGGAGGGGGCGCTACCTACGAGCAGTACTTC
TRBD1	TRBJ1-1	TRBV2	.	CASSSGGVQAFF	TGTGCCAGCAGTTCAGGGGGCGTACAAGCTTTCTTT
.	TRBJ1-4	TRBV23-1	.	CASSQFRRCGLYEKLFF	TGCGCCAGCAGTCAGTTCCGGAGGTGCGGACTATACGAAAAACTGTTTTTT
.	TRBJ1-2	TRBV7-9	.	CASSEDSGYGYTF	TGTGCCAGCAGCGAGGACAGCGGCTATGGCTACACCTTC
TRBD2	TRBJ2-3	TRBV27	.	CASSPLDSGRAVTDTQYF	TGTGCCAGCAGTCCCCTAGATAGCGGGAGGGCCGTGACAGATACGCAGTATTTT
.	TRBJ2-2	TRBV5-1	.	CASSIDSYTGELFF	TGCGCCAGCAGCATAGACAGTTACACCGGGGAGCTGTTTTTT
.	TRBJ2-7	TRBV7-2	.	CASSFGSGPRSSYEQYF	TGTGCCAGCAGCTTTGGGTCGGGACCAAGGAGCTCCTACGAGCAGTACTTC
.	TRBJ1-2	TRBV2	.	CASKGDVANYGYTF	TGTGCCAGCAAAGGGGACGTCGCTAACTATGGCTACACCTTC
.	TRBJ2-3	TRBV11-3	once	CASSLGQGAADTQYF	TGTGCCAGCAGCTTAGGCCAAGGGGCGGCAGATACGCAGTATTTT